This entry lists 20 T cell receptor beta chains sequenced from one sample in a study of immune cell composition in non-small cell lung cancer. Normal lung was sampled as far from the tumour as possible, at least 3 cm. Sequencing was performed with immunoSEQ multiplex PCR; in TCRdb, only in-frame clones are kept and a portion is missing. The sample carries fewer than 20,000 clones, 77% recorded once. The same sample was also used in a study of CD4 T cells in lung cancer.

The sample consisted of non-adjacent lung tissue. Source of these receptors: a human donor with non-small cell lung cancer.

This clone was found once. This CDR3 reads CASSLTYTEAFF. CDR3 nucleotide sequence: TGTGCCAGTAGTTTGACCTACACTGAAGCTTTCTTT. The chain is built from TRBV19 and TRBJ1-1; D not certain. Between the trimmed V and J ends, which lost 5 bases and 3 bases, there was a span of 7 bases. Germline V gene data show CDR1 as LNHDA and CDR2 as SQIVND (reference sequence). The CDR3 spans 12 residues.

In DNA form, the CDR3 reads TGTGCCAGCAGCTCGCAAGGACTAGCGGGGGAAGAGACCCAGTACTTC. Its translation: CASSSQGLAGEETQYF. This rearrangement joins TRBV7-2 to TRBJ2-5, with 13 bases matching TRBD2. The length of the CDR3 is 16 residues. Germline values: CDR1 SGHTA, CDR2 FQGNSA. V gave up 4 bases and J gave up 3 bases; unmatched junction bases: 5.

The V gene is TRBV2, the J gene TRBJ1-6; no clear D gene. The CDR3 length is 14 residues. Per the germline V gene, CDR1 is SNHLY and CDR2 is FYNNEI. V was pared by 4 bases and J by 6 bases, with 10 bases between. In nucleotides, the CDR3 is TGTGCCAGCAGTGTGGGCGGTGGTAATTCACCCCTCCACTTT. Protein sequence: CASSVGGGNSPLHF.

This chain links TRBV9 with TRBJ2-4; 7 nucleotides line up with TRBD1. This CDR3 is 16 amino acids long. Unmatched junction bases numbered 7, after V lost 3 bases and J lost 1 base. The V gene's germline CDR1 is SGDLS and CDR2 YYNGEE. The CDR3 sequence is CASSEQGVWAKNIQYF. In nucleotides, the CDR3 is TGTGCCAGCAGCGAGCAGGGGGTATGGGCCAAAAACATTCAGTACTTC.

The chain uses TRBV2 and TRBJ1-4; D not certain. V lost 3 bases, J lost 0 bases, and 8 bases lay in between. The CDR3 is 15 residues long. Germline CDR1 reads SNHLY; CDR2 reads FYNNEI. The CDR3 here is CASSERQATNEKLFF. The CDR3 bases are TGTGCCAGCAGTGAGCGGCAAGCAACTAATGAAAAACTGTTTTTT.

The J gene is TRBJ2-1, the V gene TRBV7-2; 13 positions match TRBD2. V was pared by 7 bases and J by 2 bases, with 5 bases of the junction left unmatched. CDR1 is SGHTA and CDR2 is FQGNSA in the germline V gene. The CDR3 is 16 amino acids. The CDR3 reads CASKTSGGDPYNEQFF. The CDR3 DNA sequence: TGTGCCAGCAAAACTAGCGGGGGGGACCCCTACAATGAGCAGTTCTTC.

This clone was detected only once. The CDR3 DNA sequence: TGTGCCAGCAGTGCCGGACTAGCGGGGGGTCTCCAGTACTTC. This codes for CASSAGLAGGLQYF. The chain joins TRBV2 to TRBJ2-5; 14 bases agree with TRBD2. Germline V lookup: CDR1 SNHLY, CDR2 FYNNEI. The CDR3 loop spans 14 amino acids. Unmatched junction bases numbered 5, after V lost 4 bases and J lost 10 bases.

This chain joins TRBV6-6 and TRBJ2-1; 10 bases map to TRBD2. This CDR3 has 14 amino acids. Germline V gives CDR1 MNHNY, CDR2 SVGAGI (reference sequence). Trimming cost V 7 bases and J 8 bases; bases outside gene matches: 8. The CDR3 nucleotides are TGTGCCAGCACGGCAGCGGGGGGGCCCGATGAGCAGTTCTTC. Encoded protein: CASTAAGGPDEQFF.

This rearrangement joins TRBV7-5 to TRBJ1-3. TRBV7-5 is labeled a pseudogene. The CDR3 runs to 17 residues. The CDR3 reads CARSLSFAGASGNTIYF. CDR3 nucleotides: TGTGCCAGAAGCTTGTCCTTCGCGGGGGCCTCTGGAAACACCATATATTTT.

The gene calls are TRBV28 and TRBJ1-2, with D possibly TRBD1 on 5 matching bases. There are 19 residues in the CDR3. V shed 1 base and J shed 0 bases, with 21 bases lying between them. The germline CDR1 and CDR2 sequences are MDHEN and SYDVKM. The CDR3 bases are TGTGCCAGCAGTTTATACCTCGGGGGGGGAGGCCCTTCTAACTATGGCTACACCTTC. This codes for CASSLYLGGGGPSNYGYTF.

The chain joins TRBV4-3 to TRBJ2-1; 8 bases fit TRBD1. The CDR3 sequence is 16 residues long. Germline CDR1 is LGHNA and CDR2 is YSLEER. Trimming took 1 base from V and 0 from J; bases not matched to a gene: 2. The CDR3 here is CASSQAGGRSYNEQFF. The CDR3 DNA follows: TGCGCCAGCAGCCAAGCAGGGGGCCGCTCCTACAATGAGCAGTTCTTC.

The CDR3, as DNA: TGTGCCAGCAGCGGACAGGGGTGGGTCGCAACTAATGAAAAACTGTTTTTT. Its protein is CASSGQGWVATNEKLFF. The rearrangement joins TRBV5-4 to TRBJ1-4, with 9 bases that match TRBD1. Losses at the gene ends were 4 bases for V and 0 bases for J; bases not matched to a gene: 7. The CDR3 spans 17 residues. CDR1 and CDR2 from the germline V gene are SGHNT and YYREEE (reference sequence).

The chain has TRBV7-8 and TRBJ1-5; TRBD1 might be the D (6 bases). V lost 5 bases and J 6 bases, leaving 11 bases between the germline ends. Germline V gene data show CDR1 as SGHVS and CDR2 as FQNEAQ. This CDR3 comprises 13 residues. The CDR3 reads CASSGTGRQPQHF. The CDR3 DNA is TGTGCCAGCAGCGGCACAGGGCGTCAGCCCCAGCATTTT. Filled out from reference TRBV7-8 and TRBJ1-5, the complete variable domain reads GAGVSQSPRYKVAKRGQDVALRCDPISGHVSLFWYQQALGQGPEFLTYFQNEAQLDKSGLPSDRFFAERPEGSVSTLKIQRTQQEDSAVYLCASSGTGRQPQHFGDGTRLSIL.

V usage is TRBV30 and J usage is TRBJ2-5; 8 bases are shared with TRBD2. Trimming at V came to 3 bases and at J to 5 bases, leaving 5 bases not matched to a gene. The CDR3 length is 13 residues. The germline CDR1 and CDR2 sequences are GTSNPN and SVGIG (reference sequence). The CDR3 reads CAWRGGGRETQYF. The CDR3 region has the DNA TGTGCCTGGAGAGGAGGCGGGAGGGAGACCCAGTACTTC.

A remark on this clone: Its ends do not fully match the called genes, so a read error is possible. The chain combines TRBV11-3 with TRBJ2-5, with 7 bases fitting TRBD2. The CDR3 spans 12 residues. Per germline, CDR1 SGHNT and CDR2 YENEEA. DNA for the CDR3: TGTGCCAGCAGCTTAGCGGGGGGAGCAGACCACTTC. This translates into CASSLAGGADHF.

This clone was counted only a few times. The V gene is TRBV28, the J gene TRBJ2-5; 8 bases align to TRBD1. V gave up 5 bases and J gave up 2 bases; unmatched junction bases: 7. This CDR3 region has 15 residues. CDR1 is MDHEN, CDR2 SYDVKM, per germline. Here the CDR3 reads CASSTWTGPQETQYF. The CDR3, as DNA: TGTGCCAGCAGTACCTGGACAGGGCCGCAAGAGACCCAGTACTTC. Complete variable domain (other parts from reference TRBV28 and TRBJ2-5): DVKVTQSSRYLVKRTGEKVFLECVQDMDHENMFWYRQDPGLGLRLIYFSYDVKMKEKGDIPEGYSVSREKKERFSLILESASTNQTSMYLCASSTWTGPQETQYFGPGTRLLVL.

The chain combines TRBV6-5 with TRBJ1-6; D possibly corresponds to TRBD1 (5 bases). This CDR3 spans 14 amino acids. Trimming stripped 6 bases from V and 10 bases from J, with 16 bases between. Germline V CDR1 and CDR2: MNHEY, SVGAGI. CDR3 amino acids: CASSRGEMVSPLHF. CDR3 nucleotides: TGTGCCAGCAGCCGAGGGGAAATGGTATCACCCCTCCACTTT.

This clone was observed once. The chain recombines TRBV7-9 with TRBJ2-7; D is unclear. The CDR3 consists of 13 residues. Per the germline V gene, CDR1 is SEHNR and CDR2 is FQNEAQ (reference sequence). Between the trimmed V and J ends, which lost 5 bases and 7 bases, there was a span of 15 bases. CDR3 nucleotides: TGTGCCAGCAGCCCCGGCGGATCTCGGGAGCAGTACTTC. This gives the protein CASSPGGSREQYF.

The chain joins TRBV7-9 to TRBJ2-2; the D is unclear. This CDR3 has 14 amino acids. The ends were cut back, 1 base at V and 4 bases at J, with 7 bases in the middle. Germline V gene lookup returns CDR1 SEHNR and CDR2 FQNEAQ (reference sequence). CDR3 amino acids: CASSLGLSTGELFF. The CDR3 DNA is TGTGCCAGCAGCTTAGGACTGAGCACCGGGGAGCTGTTTTTT.

This chain links TRBV19 with TRBJ1-2, with D possibly being TRBD1 (6 bases). This CDR3 has 13 amino acids. Trimming removed 7 bases from V and 3 bases from J, with 12 bases in between. From germline, CDR1 is LNHDA and CDR2 SQIVND (reference sequence). This CDR3 reads CASTTGYDYGYTF. In DNA, the CDR3 is TGTGCCAGTACCACAGGGTACGACTATGGCTACACCTTC.